The T cell receptor (beta chain) under discussion was sequenced for a study of control samples from healthy donors and cancer patients. The CDR3 runs 12 residues. The repertoire was sequenced with immunoSEQ multiplex PCR; TCRdb's copy has only in-frame clones and lacks some. The sample holds around 50,000 clones, 85% to 95% seen once. The sequence came from a man aged 25-45 years in good health. Specimen: blood. J is TRBJ2-7 and V is TRBV21-1; the table's D call TRBD1 went unverified against the DNA. TRBV21-1 has pseudogene status. CDR3 sequence (DNA): TGTGCCAGCCGCCCCACGCAGTACGAGCAGTACTTC. Amino acid sequence: CASRPTQYEQYF.